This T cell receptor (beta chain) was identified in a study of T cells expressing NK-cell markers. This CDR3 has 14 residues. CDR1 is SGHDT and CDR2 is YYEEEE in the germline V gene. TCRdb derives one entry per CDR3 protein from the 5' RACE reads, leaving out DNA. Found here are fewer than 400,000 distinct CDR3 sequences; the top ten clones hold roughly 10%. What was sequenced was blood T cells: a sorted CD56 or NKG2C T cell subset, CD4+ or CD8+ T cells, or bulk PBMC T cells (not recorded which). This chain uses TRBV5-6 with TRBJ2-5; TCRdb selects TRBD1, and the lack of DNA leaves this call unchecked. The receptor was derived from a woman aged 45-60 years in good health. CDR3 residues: CASSLIDSQETQYF.